This record looks at one T cell receptor beta chain sequence and its context. The antigen is unknown. The data derive from a study of T-cell memory formation after mild COVID-19. At the level of the study: Largely donor-specific TCR clusters were found. Overall study results and limits: Pre-infection memory carried some responding clones, suggesting that cross-reactive memory joined. Second-wave clones reaching peak frequency on day 37 lacked confirmed SARS-CoV-2 specificity.

CDR1 DFQATT and CDR2 SNEGSKA come from the germline V gene (reference sequence). V was shortened by 1 base and J by 6 bases, with 9 bases between the two germline ends. The CDR3 sequence is 12 residues long. A 5'RACE reaction primed in the constant segment made cDNA libraries of TCR alpha and TCR beta, and these carried sample barcodes and UMIs. TCRdb processed the 5' RACE reads anew with MiXCR; each CDR3 protein has one entry. The profile shows around 500,000 distinct CDR3 sequences, roughly 18% of them singletons. The clonotype comes from an adult woman who had mild COVID-19 (a few samples of this study predate the infection). Cell type and time point are not known. Source material: PBMCs or a T cell subset sorted from them (not recorded which). The V and J genes are TRBV20-1 and TRBJ1-1, with D maybe TRBD1 (5 bases). CDR3 bases: TGCAGTGCTAGAGGGCGGGGACCTGAAGCTTTCTTT. This encodes CSARGRGPEAFF.